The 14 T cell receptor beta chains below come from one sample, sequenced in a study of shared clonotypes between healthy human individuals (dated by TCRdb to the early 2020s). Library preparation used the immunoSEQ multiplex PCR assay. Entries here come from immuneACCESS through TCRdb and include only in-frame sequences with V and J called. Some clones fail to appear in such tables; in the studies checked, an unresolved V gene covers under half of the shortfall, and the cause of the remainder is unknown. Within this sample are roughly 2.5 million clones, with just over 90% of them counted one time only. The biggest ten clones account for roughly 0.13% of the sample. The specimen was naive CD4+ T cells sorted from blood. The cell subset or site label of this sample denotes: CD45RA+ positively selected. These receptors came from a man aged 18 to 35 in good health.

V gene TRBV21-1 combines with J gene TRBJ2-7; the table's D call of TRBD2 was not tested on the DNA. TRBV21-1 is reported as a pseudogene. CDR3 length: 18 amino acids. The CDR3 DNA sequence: TGTGCCAGCAGCAAAAAGGGAACGGGGGATCCTACGAGCGGCGAGCAGTACTTC. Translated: CASSKKGTGDPTSGEQYF.

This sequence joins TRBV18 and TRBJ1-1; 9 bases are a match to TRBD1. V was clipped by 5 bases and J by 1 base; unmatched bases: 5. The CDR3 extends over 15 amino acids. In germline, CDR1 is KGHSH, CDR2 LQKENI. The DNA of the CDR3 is TGTGCCAGCTCAACCAGGACAGGGGCGAACACTGAAGCTTTCTTT. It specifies CASSTRTGANTEAFF.

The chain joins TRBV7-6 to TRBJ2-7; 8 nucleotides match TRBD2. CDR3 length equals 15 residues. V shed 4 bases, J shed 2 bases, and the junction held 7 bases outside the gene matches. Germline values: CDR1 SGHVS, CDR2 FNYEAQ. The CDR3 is CASSSRLASTYEQYF. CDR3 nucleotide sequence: TGTGCCAGCAGCTCCCGACTAGCGAGTACCTACGAGCAGTACTTC. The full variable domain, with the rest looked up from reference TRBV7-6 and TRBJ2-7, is GAGVSQSPRYKVTKRGQDVALRCDPISGHVSLYWYRQALGQGPEFLTYFNYEAQQDKSGLPNDRFSAERPEGSISTLTIQRTEQRDSAMYRCASSSRLASTYEQYFGPGTRLTVT.

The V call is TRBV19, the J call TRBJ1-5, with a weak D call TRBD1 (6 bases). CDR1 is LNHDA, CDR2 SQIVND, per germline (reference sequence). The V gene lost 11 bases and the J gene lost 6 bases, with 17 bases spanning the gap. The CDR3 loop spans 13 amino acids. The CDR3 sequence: CAGGSQDGQPQHF. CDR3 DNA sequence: TGTGCCGGGGGCTCACAGGATGGTCAGCCCCAGCATTTT.

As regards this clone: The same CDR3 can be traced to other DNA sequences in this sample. The CDR3 DNA is TGTGCCAGCAGCTTAGTAGGCTCCCTGAACACTGAAGCTTTCTTT. This translates into CASSLVGSLNTEAFF. This rearrangement joins TRBV7-2 to TRBJ1-1; D unresolved. Trimming removed 1 base at V and 0 bases at J, with 9 bases between. The germline V gene encodes CDR1 SGHTA and CDR2 FQGNSA. The CDR3 covers 15 residues.

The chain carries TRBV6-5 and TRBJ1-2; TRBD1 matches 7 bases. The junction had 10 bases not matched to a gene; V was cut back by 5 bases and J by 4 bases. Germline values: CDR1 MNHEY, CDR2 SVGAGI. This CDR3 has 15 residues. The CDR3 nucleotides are TGTGCCAGCAGTCGACAGGGATCGGCTAGCTATGGCTACACCTTC. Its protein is CASSRQGSASYGYTF.

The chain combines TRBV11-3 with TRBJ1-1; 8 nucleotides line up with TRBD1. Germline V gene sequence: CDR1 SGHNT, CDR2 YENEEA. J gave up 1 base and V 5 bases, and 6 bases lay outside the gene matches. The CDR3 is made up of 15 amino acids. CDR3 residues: CASSPGGGSNTEAFF. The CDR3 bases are TGTGCCAGCAGCCCAGGGGGCGGATCGAACACTGAAGCTTTCTTT.

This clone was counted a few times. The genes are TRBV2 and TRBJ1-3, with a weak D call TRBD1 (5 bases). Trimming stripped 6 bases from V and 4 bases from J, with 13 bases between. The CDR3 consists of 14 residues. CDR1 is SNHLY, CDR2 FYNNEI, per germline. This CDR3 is CASRITGLGNTIYF. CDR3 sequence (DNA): TGTGCCAGCAGGATAACAGGCTTGGGAAACACCATATATTTT.

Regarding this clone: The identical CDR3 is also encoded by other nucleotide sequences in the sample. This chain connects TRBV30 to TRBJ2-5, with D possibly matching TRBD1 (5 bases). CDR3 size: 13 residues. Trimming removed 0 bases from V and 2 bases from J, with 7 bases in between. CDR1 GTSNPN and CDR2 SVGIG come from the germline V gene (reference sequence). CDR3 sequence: CAWSVQVQETQYF. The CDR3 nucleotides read TGTGCCTGGAGTGTACAGGTTCAAGAGACCCAGTACTTC.

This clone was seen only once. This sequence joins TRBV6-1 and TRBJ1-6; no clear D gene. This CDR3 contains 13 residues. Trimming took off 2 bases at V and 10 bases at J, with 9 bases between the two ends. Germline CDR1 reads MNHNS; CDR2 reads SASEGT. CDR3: CASSEPFPSPLHF. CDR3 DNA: TGTGCCAGCAGTGAACCCTTTCCCTCACCCCTCCACTTT.

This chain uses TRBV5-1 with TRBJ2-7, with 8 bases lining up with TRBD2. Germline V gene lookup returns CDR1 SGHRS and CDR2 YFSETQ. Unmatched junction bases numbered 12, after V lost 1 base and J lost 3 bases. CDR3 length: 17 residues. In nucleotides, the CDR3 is TGCGCCAGCAGCTTGAGGATAATGAGCGGGAGAAACTACGAGCAGTACTTC. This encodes CASSLRIMSGRNYEQYF. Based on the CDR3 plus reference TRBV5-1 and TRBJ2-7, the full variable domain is KAGVTQTPRYLIKTRGQQVTLSCSPISGHRSVSWYQQTPGQGLQFLFEYFSETQRNKGNFPGRFSGRQFSNSRSEMNVSTLELGDSALYLCASSLRIMSGRNYEQYFGPGTRLTVT.

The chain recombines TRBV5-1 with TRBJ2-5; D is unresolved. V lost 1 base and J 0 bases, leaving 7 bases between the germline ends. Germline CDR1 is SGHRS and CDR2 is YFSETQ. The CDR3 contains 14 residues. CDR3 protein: CASSLYADQETQYF. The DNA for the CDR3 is TGCGCCAGCAGCTTGTACGCGGACCAAGAGACCCAGTACTTC.

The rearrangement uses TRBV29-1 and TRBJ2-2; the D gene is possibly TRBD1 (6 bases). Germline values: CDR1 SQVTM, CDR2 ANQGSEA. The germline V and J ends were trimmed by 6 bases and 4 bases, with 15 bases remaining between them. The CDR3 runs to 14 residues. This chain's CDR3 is CSVWAQGGTGELFF. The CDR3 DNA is TGCAGCGTCTGGGCACAGGGTGGCACCGGGGAGCTGTTTTTT.

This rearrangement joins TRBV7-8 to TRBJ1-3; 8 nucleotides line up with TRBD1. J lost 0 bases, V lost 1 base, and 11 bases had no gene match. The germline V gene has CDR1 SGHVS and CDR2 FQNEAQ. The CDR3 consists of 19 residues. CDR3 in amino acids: CASSLGLIGTGVSGNTIYF. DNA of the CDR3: TGTGCCAGCAGCTTAGGCCTAATAGGGACAGGAGTCTCTGGAAACACCATATATTTT.